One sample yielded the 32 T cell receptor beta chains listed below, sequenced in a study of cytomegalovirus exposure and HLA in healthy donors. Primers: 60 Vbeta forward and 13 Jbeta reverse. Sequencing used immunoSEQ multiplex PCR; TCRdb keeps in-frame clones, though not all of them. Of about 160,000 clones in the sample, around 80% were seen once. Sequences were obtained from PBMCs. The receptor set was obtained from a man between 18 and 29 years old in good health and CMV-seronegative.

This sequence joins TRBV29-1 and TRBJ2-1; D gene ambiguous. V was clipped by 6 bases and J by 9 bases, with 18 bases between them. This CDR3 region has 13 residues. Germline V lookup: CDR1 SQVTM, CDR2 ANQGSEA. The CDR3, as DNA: TGCAGCGTGGCCGGGTCCCTACCGGGTGAGCAGTTCTTC. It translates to CSVAGSLPGEQFF.

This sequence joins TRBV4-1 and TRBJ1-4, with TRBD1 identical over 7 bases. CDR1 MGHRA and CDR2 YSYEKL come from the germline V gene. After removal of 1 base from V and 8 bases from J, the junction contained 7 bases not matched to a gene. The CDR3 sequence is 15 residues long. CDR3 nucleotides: TGCGCCAGCAGCCAAGGTGACAGGGACGAAGAAAAACTGTTTTTT. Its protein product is CASSQGDRDEEKLFF.

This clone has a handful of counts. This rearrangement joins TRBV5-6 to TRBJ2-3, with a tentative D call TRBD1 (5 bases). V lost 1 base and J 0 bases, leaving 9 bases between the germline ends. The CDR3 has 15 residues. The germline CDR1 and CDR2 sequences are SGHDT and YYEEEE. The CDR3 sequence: CASSLQGRSTDTQYF. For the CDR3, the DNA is TGTGCCAGCAGCTTGCAGGGCCGTAGCACAGATACGCAGTATTTT.

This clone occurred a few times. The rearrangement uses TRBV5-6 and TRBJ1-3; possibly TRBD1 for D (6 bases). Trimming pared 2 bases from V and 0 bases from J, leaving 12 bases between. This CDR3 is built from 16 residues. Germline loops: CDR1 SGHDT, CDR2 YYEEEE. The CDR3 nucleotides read TGTGCCAGCAGCTTCTGGGGGCGGATCTCTGGAAACACCATATATTTT. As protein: CASSFWGRISGNTIYF.

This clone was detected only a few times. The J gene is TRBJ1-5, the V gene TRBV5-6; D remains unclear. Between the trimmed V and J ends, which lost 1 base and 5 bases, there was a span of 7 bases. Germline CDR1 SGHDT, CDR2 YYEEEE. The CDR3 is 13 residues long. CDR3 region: CASSLRGYQPQHF. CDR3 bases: TGTGCCAGCAGCTTGCGAGGGTATCAGCCCCAGCATTTT.

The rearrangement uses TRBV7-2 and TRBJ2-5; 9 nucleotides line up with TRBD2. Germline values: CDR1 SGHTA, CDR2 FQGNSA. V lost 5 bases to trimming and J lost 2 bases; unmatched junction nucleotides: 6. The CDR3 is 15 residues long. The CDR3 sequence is CASSADLAGQETQYF. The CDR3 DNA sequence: TGTGCCAGCAGCGCAGACCTAGCGGGACAAGAGACCCAGTACTTC.

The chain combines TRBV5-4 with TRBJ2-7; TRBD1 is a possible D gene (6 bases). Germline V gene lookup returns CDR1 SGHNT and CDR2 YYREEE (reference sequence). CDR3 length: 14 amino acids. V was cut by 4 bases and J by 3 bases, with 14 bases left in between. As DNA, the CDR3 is TGTGCCAGCAGCGCCCGGGACAAACTCTACGAGCAGTACTTC. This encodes CASSARDKLYEQYF. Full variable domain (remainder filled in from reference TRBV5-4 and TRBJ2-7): ETGVTQSPTHLIKTRGQQVTLRCSSQSGHNTVSWYQQALGQGPQFIFQYYREEENGRGNFPPRFSGLQFPNYSSELNVNALELDDSALYLCASSARDKLYEQYFGPGTRLTVT.

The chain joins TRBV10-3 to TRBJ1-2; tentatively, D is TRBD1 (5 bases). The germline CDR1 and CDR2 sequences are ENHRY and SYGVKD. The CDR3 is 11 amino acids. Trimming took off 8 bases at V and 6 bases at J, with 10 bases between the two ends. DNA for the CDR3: TGTGCCATCCGGGGGGTTCATGGCTACACCTTC. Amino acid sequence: CAIRGVHGYTF.

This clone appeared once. The CDR3 DNA sequence: TGTGCCAGCAGTTACTCGAGACAGGACGGGGGCTACACCTTC. Amino acids: CASSYSRQDGGYTF. The rearrangement joins TRBV6-5 to TRBJ1-2; possibly TRBD1 for D (6 bases). Trimming pared 0 bases from V and 8 bases from J, leaving 13 bases between. Per germline, CDR1 MNHEY and CDR2 SVGAGI. The CDR3 extends over 14 amino acids.

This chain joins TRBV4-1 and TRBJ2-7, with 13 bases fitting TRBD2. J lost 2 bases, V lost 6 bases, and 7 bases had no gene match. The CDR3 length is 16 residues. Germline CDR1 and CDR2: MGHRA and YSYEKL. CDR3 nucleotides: TGCGCCAGCAGTCCCACTAGCGGGGGGGCCGCCTACGAGCAGTACTTC. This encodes CASSPTSGGAAYEQYF.

The CDR3 protein is CASSLLSGPYNEQFF. The CDR3 DNA sequence: TGTGCCAGCAGCTTACTCTCAGGCCCCTACAATGAGCAGTTCTTC. This rearrangement joins TRBV7-9 to TRBJ2-1; D remains ambiguous. The CDR3 runs to 15 residues. In germline, CDR1 is SEHNR, CDR2 FQNEAQ (reference sequence). V was cut by 2 bases and J by 2 bases, with 10 bases left in between.

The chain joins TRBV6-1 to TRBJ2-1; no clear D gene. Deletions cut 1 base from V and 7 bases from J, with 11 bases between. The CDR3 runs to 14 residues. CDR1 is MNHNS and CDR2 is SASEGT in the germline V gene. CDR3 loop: CASSEVGSPNEQFF. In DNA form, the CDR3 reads TGTGCCAGCAGTGAAGTTGGCAGTCCAAATGAGCAGTTCTTC.

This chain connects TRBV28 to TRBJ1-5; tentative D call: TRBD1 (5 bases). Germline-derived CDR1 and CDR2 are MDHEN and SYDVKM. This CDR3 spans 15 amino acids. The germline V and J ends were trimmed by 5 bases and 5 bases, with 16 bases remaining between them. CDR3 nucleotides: TGTGCCAGCAGTCCCGGGGGAGGAAGGGATCAGCCCCAGCATTTT. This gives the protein CASSPGGGRDQPQHF.

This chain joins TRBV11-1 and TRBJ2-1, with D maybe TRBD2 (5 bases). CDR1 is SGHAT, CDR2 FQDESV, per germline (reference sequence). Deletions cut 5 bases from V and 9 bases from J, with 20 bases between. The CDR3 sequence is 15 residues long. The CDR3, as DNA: TGTGCCAGCAGCCTTCCCCGGACTGGTTTTGGTGAGCAGTTCTTC. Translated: CASSLPRTGFGEQFF.

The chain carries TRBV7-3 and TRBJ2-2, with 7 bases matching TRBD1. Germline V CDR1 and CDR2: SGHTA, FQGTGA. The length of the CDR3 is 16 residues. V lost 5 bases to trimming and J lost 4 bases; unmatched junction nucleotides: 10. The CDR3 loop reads CASSRGGGRGTGELFF. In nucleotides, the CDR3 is TGTGCCAGCAGCCGAGGGGGCGGTCGAGGCACCGGGGAGCTGTTTTTT.

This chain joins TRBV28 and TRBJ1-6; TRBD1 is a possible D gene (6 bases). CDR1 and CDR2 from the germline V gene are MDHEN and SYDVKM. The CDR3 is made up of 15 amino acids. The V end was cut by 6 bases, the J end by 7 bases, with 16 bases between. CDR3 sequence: CASRDSTGPNSPLHF. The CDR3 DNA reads TGTGCCAGCAGGGATTCGACAGGACCAAATTCACCCCTCCACTTT.

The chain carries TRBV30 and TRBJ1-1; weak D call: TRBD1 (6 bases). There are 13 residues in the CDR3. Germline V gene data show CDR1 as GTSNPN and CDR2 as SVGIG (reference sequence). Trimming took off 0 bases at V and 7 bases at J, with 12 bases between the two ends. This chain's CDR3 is CAWSVQGRIEAFF. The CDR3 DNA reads TGTGCCTGGAGTGTACAGGGTCGGATTGAAGCTTTCTTT.

The CDR3 sequence: CASSLEGAFSNEQFF. CDR3 nucleotide sequence: TGTGCCAGCAGCTTGGAGGGGGCCTTCTCCAATGAGCAGTTCTTC. The chain has TRBV5-5 and TRBJ2-1, with 7 bases aligning to TRBD1. The CDR3 has 15 amino acids. With 0 bases clipped from V and 6 bases from J, the junction kept 6 bases outside the gene matches. Germline V gives CDR1 SGHKS, CDR2 YYEKEE (reference sequence).

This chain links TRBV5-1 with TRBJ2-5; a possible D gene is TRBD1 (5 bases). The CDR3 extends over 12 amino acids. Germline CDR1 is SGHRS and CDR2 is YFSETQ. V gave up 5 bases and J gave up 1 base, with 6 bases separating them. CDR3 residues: CASSQGQETQYF. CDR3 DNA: TGCGCCAGCAGTCAGGGCCAAGAGACCCAGTACTTC.

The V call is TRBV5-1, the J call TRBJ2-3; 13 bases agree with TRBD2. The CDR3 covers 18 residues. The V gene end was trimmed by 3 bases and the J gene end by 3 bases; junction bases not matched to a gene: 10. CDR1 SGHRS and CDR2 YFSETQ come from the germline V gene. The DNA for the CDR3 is TGCGCCAGCAGCTCGGGACTAGCGGGACCCAAGCCTACAGATACGCAGTATTTT. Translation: CASSSGLAGPKPTDTQYF.

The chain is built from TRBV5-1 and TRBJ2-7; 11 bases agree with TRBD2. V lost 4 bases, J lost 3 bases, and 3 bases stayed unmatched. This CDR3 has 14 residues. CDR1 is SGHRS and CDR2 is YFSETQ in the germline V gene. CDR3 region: CASSPGLAGYEQYF. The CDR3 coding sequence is TGCGCCAGCAGCCCCGGACTAGCGGGCTACGAGCAGTACTTC.

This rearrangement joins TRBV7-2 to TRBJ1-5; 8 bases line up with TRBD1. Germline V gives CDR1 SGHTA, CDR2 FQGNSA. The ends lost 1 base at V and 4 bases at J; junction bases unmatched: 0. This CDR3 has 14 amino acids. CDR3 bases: TGTGCCAGCAGCTTAGACAGGGGGAATCAGCCCCAGCATTTT. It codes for CASSLDRGNQPQHF.

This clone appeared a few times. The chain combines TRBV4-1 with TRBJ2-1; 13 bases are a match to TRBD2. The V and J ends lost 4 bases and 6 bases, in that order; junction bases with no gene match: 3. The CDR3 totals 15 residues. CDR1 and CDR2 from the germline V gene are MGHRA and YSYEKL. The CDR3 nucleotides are TGCGCCAGCAGCCCGGGACTAGCGGGACGCAATGAGCAGTTCTTC. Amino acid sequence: CASSPGLAGRNEQFF.

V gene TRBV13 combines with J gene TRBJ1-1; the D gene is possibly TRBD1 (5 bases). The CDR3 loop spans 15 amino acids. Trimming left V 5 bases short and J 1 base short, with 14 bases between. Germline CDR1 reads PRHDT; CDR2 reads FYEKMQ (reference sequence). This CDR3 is CASSTQELENTEAFF. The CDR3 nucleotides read TGTGCCAGCAGCACACAGGAACTTGAGAACACTGAAGCTTTCTTT.

This chain's CDR3 is CASSLSGGPGNEQFF. CDR3 sequence (DNA): TGCGCCAGCAGCCTGAGCGGGGGGCCAGGCAATGAGCAGTTCTTC. The chain links TRBV5-1 to TRBJ2-1, with 9 positions matching TRBD2. Germline trimming cut 4 bases from V and 6 bases from J; bases unmatched to any gene: 8. Germline CDR1 reads SGHRS; CDR2 reads YFSETQ. The CDR3 sequence is 15 residues long. The full variable domain, rest sourced from reference TRBV5-1 and TRBJ2-1, is KAGVTQTPRYLIKTRGQQVTLSCSPISGHRSVSWYQQTPGQGLQFLFEYFSETQRNKGNFPGRFSGRQFSNSRSEMNVSTLELGDSALYLCASSLSGGPGNEQFFGPGTRLTVL.

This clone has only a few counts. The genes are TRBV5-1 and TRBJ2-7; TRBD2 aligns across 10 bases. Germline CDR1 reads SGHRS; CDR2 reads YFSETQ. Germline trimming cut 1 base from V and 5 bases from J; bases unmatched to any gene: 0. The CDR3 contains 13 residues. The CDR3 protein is CASSLTSGNEQYF. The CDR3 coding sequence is TGCGCCAGCAGCTTGACTAGCGGGAACGAGCAGTACTTC.

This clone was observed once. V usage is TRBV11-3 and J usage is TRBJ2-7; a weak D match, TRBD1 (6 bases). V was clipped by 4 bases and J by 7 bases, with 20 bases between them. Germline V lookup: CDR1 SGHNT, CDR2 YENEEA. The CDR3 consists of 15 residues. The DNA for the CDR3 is TGTGCCAGCAGCTCTGGGGGAAGGGGGAAAGGGGAGCAGTACTTC. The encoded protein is CASSSGGRGKGEQYF.

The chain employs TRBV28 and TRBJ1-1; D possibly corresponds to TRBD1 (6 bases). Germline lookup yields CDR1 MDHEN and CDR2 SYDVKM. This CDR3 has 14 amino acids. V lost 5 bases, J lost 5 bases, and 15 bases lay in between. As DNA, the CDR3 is TGTGCCAGCAGTCTGGGGGGGGGCGTTACTGAAGCTTTCTTT. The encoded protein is CASSLGGGVTEAFF.

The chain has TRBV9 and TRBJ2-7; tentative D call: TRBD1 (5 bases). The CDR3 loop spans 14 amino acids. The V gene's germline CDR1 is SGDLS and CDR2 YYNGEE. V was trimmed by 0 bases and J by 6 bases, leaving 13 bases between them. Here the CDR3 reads CASSVARDGSEQYF. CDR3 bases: TGTGCCAGCAGCGTAGCCAGGGATGGGTCCGAGCAGTACTTC.

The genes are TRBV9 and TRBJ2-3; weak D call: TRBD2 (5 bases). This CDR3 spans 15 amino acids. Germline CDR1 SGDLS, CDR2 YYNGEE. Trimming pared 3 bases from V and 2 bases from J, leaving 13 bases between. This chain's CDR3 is CASSGRVSTTDTQYF. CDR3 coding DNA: TGTGCCAGCAGCGGGCGGGTCTCCACCACAGATACGCAGTATTTT.

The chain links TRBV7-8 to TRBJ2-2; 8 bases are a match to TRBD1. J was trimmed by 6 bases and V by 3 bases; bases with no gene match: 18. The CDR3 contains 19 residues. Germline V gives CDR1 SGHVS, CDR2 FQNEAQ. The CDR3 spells CASSFPAGGVTRAAGELFF. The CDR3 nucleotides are TGTGCCAGCAGCTTTCCCGCAGGGGGCGTAACACGCGCGGCCGGGGAGCTGTTTTTT.

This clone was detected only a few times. The CDR3 loop reads CASSPRDTRIDTQYF. The CDR3 bases are TGTGCCAGCAGTCCACGGGACACGAGGATTGATACGCAGTATTTT. The chain recombines TRBV28 with TRBJ2-3; perhaps TRBD1 as D (6 bases). The CDR3 contains 15 residues. V lost 5 bases, J lost 6 bases, and 18 bases lay in between. CDR1 and CDR2 (germline): MDHEN, SYDVKM.